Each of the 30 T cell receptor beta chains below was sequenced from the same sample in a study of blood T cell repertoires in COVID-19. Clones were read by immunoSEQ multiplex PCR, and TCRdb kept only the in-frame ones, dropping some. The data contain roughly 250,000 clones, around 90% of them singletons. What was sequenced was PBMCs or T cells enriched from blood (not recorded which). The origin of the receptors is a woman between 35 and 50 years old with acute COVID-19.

CDR3 sequence: CASSPTGGGSAARAFF. As DNA, the CDR3 is TGTGCCAGTAGTCCTACAGGGGGAGGCTCCGCCGCTCGAGCTTTCTTT. The rearrangement uses TRBV19 and TRBJ1-1, with TRBD1 matching 8 bases. This CDR3 region has 16 residues. The V segment lost 5 bases and the J segment 10 bases; nucleotides outside the gene matches: 18. CDR1 is LNHDA, CDR2 SQIVND, per germline (reference sequence). The full variable domain, rest sourced from reference TRBV19 and TRBJ1-1, is DGGITQSPKYLFRKEGQNVTLSCEQNLNHDAMYWYRQDPGQGLRLIYYSQIVNDFQKGDIAEGYSVSREKKESFPLTVTSAQKNPTAFYLCASSPTGGGSAARAFFGQGTRLTVV.

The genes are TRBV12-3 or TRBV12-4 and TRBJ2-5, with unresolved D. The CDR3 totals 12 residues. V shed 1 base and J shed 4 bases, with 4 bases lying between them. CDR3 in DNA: TGTGCCAGCAGTTTAGGGAGAGAGACCCAGTACTTC. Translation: CASSLGRETQYF.

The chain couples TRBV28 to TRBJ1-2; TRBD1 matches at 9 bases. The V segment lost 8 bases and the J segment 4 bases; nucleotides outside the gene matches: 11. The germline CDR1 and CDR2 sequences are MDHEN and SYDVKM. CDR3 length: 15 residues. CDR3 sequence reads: CASRSEAQGAYGYTF. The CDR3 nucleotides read TGTGCCAGCCGGAGCGAAGCACAGGGGGCCTATGGCTACACCTTC.

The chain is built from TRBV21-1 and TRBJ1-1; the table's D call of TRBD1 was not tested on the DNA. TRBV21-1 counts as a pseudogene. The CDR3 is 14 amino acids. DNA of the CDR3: TGTGCCAGCAGCGAGACAGGGATGAACACTGAAGCTTTCTTT. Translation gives CASSETGMNTEAFF.

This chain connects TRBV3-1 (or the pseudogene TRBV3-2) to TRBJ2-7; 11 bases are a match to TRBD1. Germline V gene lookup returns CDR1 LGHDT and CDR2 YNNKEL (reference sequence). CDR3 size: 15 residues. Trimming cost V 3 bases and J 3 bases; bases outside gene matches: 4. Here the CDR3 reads CASSQPGQGVYEQYF. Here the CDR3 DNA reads TGTGCCAGCAGCCAGCCGGGACAGGGGGTCTACGAGCAGTACTTC.

The CDR3 DNA sequence: TGTGCCAGCAGTGACAGGGGACGGGTTGAGTACTTC. Its protein product is CASSDRGRVEYF. The J gene is TRBJ2-7, the V gene TRBV25-1; tentatively, D is TRBD1 (6 bases). This CDR3 contains 12 residues. The germline CDR1 and CDR2 sequences are MGHDK and SYGVNS. The germline V and J ends were trimmed by 3 bases and 11 bases, with 14 bases remaining between them.

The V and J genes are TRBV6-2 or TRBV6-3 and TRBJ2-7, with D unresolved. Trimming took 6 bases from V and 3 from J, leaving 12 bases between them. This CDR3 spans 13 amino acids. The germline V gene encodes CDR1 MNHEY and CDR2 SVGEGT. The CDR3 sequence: CASSRRNSYEQYF. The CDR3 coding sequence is TGTGCCAGCAGCAGGCGAAACAGCTACGAGCAGTACTTC.

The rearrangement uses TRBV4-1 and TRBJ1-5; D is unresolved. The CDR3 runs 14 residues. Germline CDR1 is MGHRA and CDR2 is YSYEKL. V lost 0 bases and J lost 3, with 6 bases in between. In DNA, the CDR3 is TGCGCCAGCAGCCAAGACAGTTACAATCAGCCCCAGCATTTT. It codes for CASSQDSYNQPQHF.

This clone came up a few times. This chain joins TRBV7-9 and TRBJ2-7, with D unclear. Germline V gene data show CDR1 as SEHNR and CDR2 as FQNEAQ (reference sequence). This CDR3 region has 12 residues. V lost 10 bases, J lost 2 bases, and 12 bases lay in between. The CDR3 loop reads CAIPGPTYEQYF. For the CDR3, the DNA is TGTGCCATCCCGGGTCCGACCTACGAGCAGTACTTC.

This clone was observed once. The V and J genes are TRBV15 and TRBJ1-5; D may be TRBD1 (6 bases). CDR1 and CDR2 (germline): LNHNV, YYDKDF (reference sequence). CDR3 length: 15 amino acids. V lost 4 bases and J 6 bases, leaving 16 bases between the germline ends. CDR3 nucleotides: TGTGCCACCAGCAACTTCAGGGGCGCGGGTCAGCCCCAGCATTTT. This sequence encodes CATSNFRGAGQPQHF.

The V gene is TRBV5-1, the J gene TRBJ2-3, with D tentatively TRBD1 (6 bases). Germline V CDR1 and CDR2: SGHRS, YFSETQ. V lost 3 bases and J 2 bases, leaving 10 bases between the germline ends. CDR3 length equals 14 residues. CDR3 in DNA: TGCGCCAGCAGCTCACAGGGACCCACAGATACGCAGTATTTT. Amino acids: CASSSQGPTDTQYF.

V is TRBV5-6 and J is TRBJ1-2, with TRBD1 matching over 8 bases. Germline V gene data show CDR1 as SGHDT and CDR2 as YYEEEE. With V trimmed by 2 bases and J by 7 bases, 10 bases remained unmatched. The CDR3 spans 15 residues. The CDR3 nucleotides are TGTGCCAGCAGCTTTGTAGACAGGGGCGCCTCTGGCTACACCTTC. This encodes CASSFVDRGASGYTF.

The CDR3 is CASSQEPGSSYGYTF. CDR3 in DNA: TGTGCCAGCAGCCAAGAACCAGGGTCTAGCTATGGCTACACCTTC. The rearrangement joins TRBV4-2 to TRBJ1-2, with D tentatively TRBD1 (5 bases). CDR3 length: 15 amino acids. Trimming removed 0 bases from V and 4 bases from J, with 12 bases in between. CDR1 and CDR2 from the germline V gene are LGHNA and YNFKEQ.

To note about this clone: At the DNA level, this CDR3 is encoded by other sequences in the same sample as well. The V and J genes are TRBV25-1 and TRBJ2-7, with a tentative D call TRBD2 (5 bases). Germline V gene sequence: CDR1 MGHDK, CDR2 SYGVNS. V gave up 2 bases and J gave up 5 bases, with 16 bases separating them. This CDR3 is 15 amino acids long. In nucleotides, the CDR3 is TGTGCCAGCAGTGAAAGGATCCTAGCATCCCACGAGCAGTACTTC. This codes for CASSERILASHEQYF.

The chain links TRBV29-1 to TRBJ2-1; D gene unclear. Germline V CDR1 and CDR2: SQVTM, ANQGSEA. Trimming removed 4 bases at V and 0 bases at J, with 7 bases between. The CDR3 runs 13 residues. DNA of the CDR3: TGCAGCGTTGTCGGGTCCTCCTACAATGAGCAGTTCTTC. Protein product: CSVVGSSYNEQFF.

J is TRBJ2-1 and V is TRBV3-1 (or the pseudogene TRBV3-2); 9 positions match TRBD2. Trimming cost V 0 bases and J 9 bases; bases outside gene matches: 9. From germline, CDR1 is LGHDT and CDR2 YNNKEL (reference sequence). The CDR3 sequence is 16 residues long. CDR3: CASSQDRPSGASEQFF. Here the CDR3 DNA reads TGTGCCAGCAGCCAAGATAGGCCTAGCGGGGCTAGTGAGCAGTTCTTC.

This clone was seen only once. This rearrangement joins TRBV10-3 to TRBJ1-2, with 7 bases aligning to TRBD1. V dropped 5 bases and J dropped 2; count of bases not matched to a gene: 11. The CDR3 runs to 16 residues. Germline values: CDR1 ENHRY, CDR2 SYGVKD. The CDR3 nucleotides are TGTGCCATCAGTCCATGGGGAGGACAGGCAAACTATGGCTACACCTTC. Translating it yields CAISPWGGQANYGYTF.

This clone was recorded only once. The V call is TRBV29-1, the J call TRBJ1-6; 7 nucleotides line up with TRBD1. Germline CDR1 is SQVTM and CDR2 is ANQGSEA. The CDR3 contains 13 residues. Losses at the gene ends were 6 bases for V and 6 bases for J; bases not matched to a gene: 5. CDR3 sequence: CSVGTEPNSPLHF. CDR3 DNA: TGCAGCGTCGGGACAGAACCTAATTCACCCCTCCACTTT.

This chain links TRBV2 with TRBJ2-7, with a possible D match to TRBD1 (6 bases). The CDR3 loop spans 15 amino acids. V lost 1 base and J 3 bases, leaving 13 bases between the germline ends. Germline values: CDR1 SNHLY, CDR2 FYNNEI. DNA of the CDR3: TGTGCCAGCAGTGAAGGAGCAGGGGTCGTCTACGAGCAGTACTTC. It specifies CASSEGAGVVYEQYF.

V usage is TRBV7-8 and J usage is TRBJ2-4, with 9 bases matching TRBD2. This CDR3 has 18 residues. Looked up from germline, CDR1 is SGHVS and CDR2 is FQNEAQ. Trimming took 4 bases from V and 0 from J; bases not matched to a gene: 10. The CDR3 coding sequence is TGTGCCAGCAGCTCTCTGAGGTCTAGCGGGGTAGCCAAAAACATTCAGTACTTC. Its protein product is CASSSLRSSGVAKNIQYF.

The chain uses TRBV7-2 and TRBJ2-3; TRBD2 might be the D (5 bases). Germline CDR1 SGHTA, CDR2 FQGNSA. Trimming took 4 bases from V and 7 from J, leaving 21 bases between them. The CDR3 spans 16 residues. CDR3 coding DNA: TGTGCCAGCAGCTCACCGTTGATCGGGAAGGGTTATACGCAGTATTTT. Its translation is CASSSPLIGKGYTQYF.

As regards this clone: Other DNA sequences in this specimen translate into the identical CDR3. Here the CDR3 DNA reads TGTGCCAGCAGCCAAGGACTCCTCTACGAGCAGTACTTC. This codes for CASSQGLLYEQYF. V gene TRBV4-2 combines with J gene TRBJ2-7, with D unclear. V was trimmed by 1 base and J by 3 bases, leaving 7 bases between them. The germline CDR1 and CDR2 sequences are LGHNA and YNFKEQ. There are 13 residues in the CDR3.

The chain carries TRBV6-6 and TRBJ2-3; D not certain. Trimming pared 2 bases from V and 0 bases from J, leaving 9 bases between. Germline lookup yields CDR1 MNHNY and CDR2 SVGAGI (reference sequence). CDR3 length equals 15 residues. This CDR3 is CASSYSLTSTDTQYF. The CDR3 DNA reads TGTGCCAGCAGTTACAGCCTTACTAGCACAGATACGCAGTATTTT.

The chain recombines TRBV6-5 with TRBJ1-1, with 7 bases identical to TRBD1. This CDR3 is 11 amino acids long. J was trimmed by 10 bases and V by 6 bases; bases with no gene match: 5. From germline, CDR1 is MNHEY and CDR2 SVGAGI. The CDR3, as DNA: TGTGCCAGCAGACGCAGGGGGGTAGCTTTCTTT. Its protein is CASRRRGVAFF.

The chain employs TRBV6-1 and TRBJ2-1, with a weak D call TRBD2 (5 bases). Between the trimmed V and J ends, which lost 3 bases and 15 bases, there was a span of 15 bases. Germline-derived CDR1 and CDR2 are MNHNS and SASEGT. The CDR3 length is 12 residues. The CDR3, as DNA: TGTGCCAGCAGTGACCCTCTAGCTTCGTTGTTCTTC. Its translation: CASSDPLASLFF.

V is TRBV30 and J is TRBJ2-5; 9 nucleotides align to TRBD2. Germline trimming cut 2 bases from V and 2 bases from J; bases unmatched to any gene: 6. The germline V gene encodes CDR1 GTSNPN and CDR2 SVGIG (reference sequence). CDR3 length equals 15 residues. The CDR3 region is CAWSRGTSLQETQYF. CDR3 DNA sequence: TGTGCCTGGAGTAGAGGGACTAGCCTACAAGAGACCCAGTACTTC.

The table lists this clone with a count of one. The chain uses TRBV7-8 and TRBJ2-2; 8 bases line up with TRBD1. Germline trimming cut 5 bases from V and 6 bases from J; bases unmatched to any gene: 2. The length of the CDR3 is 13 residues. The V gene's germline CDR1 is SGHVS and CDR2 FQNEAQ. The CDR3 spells CASSLGQAGELFF. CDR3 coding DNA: TGTGCCAGCAGCCTGGGACAGGCCGGGGAGCTGTTTTTT.

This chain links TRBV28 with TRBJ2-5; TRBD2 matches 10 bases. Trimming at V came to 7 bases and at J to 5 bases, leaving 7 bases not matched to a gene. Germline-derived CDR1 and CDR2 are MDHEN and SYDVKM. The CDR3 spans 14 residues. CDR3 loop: CASKSGTSVETQYF. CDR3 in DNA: TGTGCCAGCAAAAGCGGGACTAGCGTCGAGACCCAGTACTTC. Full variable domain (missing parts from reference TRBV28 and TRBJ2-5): DVKVTQSSRYLVKRTGEKVFLECVQDMDHENMFWYRQDPGLGLRLIYFSYDVKMKEKGDIPEGYSVSREKKERFSLILESASTNQTSMYLCASKSGTSVETQYFGPGTRLLVL.

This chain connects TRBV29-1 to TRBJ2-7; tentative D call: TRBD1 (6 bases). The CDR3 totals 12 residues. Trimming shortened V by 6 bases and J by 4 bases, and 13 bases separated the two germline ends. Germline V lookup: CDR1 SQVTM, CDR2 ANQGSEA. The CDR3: CSVEIQGYEQYF. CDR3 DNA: TGCAGCGTGGAGATACAGGGATACGAGCAGTACTTC.

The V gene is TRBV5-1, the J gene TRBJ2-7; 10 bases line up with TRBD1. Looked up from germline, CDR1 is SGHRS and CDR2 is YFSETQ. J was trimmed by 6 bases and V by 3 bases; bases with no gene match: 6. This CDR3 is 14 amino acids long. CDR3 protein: CASSSGTGVTEQYF. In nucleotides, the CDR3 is TGCGCCAGCAGCTCCGGGACAGGGGTAACCGAGCAGTACTTC.